The following is a T cell receptor beta chain sequence with its context. The CDR3 is 15 amino acids. The germline V gene has CDR1 KGHSH and CDR2 LQKENI. V was pared by 4 bases and J by 4 bases, with 9 bases of the junction left unmatched. Authors' analysis steps: Owing to the provision of junction-only sequences devoid of quality scores by immunoSEQ, filtering differed. Repertoires were generated with immunoSEQ multiplex PCR, while TCRdb's copy carries only in-frame clones and drops some. V, J and clone size reflect that table, while D and trimming were determined from the DNA. The sample shows some 470,000 clones, approximately 80% of them seen only once. This specimen belongs to a study of shared clonotypes between healthy human individuals.

The chain employs TRBV18 and TRBJ1-2, with 7 bases matching TRBD1. The clonotype comes from a woman between 35 and 50 years old in good health. Some clones in this sample may be carry-over from other donors' samples. Sequences were obtained from PBMCs. CDR3 amino acids: CASSQGTETVYGYTF. CDR3 DNA sequence: TGTGCCAGCTCACAAGGGACAGAAACCGTCTATGGCTACACCTTC.